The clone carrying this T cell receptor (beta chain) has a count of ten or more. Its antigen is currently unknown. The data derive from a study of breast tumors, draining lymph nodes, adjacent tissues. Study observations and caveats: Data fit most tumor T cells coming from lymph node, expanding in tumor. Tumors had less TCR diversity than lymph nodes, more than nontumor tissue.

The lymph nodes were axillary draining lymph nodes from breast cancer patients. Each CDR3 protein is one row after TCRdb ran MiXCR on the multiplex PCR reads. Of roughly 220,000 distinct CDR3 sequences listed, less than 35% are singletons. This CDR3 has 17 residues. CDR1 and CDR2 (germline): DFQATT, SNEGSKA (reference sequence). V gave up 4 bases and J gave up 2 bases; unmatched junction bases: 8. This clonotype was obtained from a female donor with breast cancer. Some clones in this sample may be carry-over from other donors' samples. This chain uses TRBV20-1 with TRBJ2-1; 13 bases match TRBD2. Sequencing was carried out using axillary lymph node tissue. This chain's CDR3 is CSAMSGTSGVAYNEQFF. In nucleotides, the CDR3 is TGCAGTGCTATGTCCGGGACTAGCGGGGTCGCCTACAATGAGCAGTTCTTC.